The entry below gives a single TCR beta chain sequence along with its context. What it binds is not known. Repertoires were generated with immunoSEQ multiplex PCR, while TCRdb's copy carries only in-frame clones and drops some. Here the sample spans about 120,000 clones, roughly 90% being singletons. This sample stems from a study of T cell responses to AZD1222 COVID-19 vaccine. Overall study findings and caveats: Nearly half of spike-specific TCRs reportedly target unmutated variant regions. Across spike, vaccine-associated CD4 TCRs were found, dominant at 160-218 and 743-854. Clonal diversity may have been underestimated in mostly white British donors. Repertoires were collected only later (after the peak T cell response had occurred).

CDR3 length: 12 residues. Germline V gene data show CDR1 as GTSNPN and CDR2 as SVGIG (reference sequence). V dropped 0 bases and J dropped 5 bases, with 5 bases sitting between them. Specimen: peripheral blood, collected on day 0 of AZD1222 vaccination. This receptor was identified in an adult in good health. This chain connects TRBV30 to TRBJ1-3, with D uncertain. The CDR3 reads CAWSVIRNTIYF. The CDR3 bases are TGTGCCTGGAGTGTTATTCGAAACACCATATATTTT.